This section outlines one T cell receptor (beta chain) sequence together with its context. The CDR3 runs to 16 residues. With 4 bases removed from V and 4 bases from J, the gap between germline ends came to 16 bases. Germline V lookup: CDR1 SNHLY, CDR2 FYNNEI. The sample comes from a study of OX40 agonist ivuxolimab in advanced cancers. Study background: Earlier anti-PD-1, anti-PD-L1 or anti-CTLA-4 therapy was permitted; 30% to 50% had received some. Three patients responded partially, comprising one with hepatocellular carcinoma and two with cutaneous melanoma.

Using immunoSEQ multiplex PCR, the repertoire was profiled, and TCRdb retains in-frame clones only, with some absent. The table shows about 70,000 clones, with about 91% occurring only once. Sequencing used CD4+ or CD8+ T cells sorted from blood, obtained in a trial of the OX40 agonist ivuxolimab. This chain joins TRBV2 and TRBJ1-4; the D gene is possibly TRBD1 (6 bases). This TCR derives from an adult with an advanced solid tumor such as melanoma, head and neck, liver or kidney cancer. The CDR3 nucleotides are TGTGCCAGCAGTGGAAGGAGCCAGGGGTATAATGAAAAACTGTTTTTT. Protein product: CASSGRSQGYNEKLFF. Combining the CDR3 with reference TRBV2 and TRBJ1-4 gives the whole variable domain EPEVTQTPSHQVTQMGQEVILRCVPISNHLYFYWYRQILGQKVEFLVSFYNNEISEKSEIFDDQFSVERPDGSNFTLKIRSTKLEDSAMYFCASSGRSQGYNEKLFFGSGTQLSVL.